This TCR beta chain was captured by sequencing in a study of blood T cell repertoires in COVID-19. This clone appeared a single time. This specimen includes other DNA sequences encoding the same CDR3. Germline values: CDR1 SEHNR, CDR2 FQNEAQ (reference sequence). V was cut by 1 base and J by 1 base, with 8 bases left in between. This CDR3 is 15 amino acids long. Researchers sorted participants into cohorts using their self-reported clinical history. Per the authors' pipeline: By means of reference gene primer amplification, nucleated cell counts were estimated. Clones were sequenced by immunoSEQ multiplex PCR, and TCRdb holds only the in-frame ones, with some missing. V, J and clone size are taken as reported in that table, and D and trimming were inferred from the DNA itself. The sample includes some 300,000 clones, 90% of them seen just once.

Sequencing used PBMCs or T cells enriched from blood (not recorded which). The sequence was obtained from a woman aged 25 to 39 who had been exposed to COVID-19. The rearrangement joins TRBV7-9 to TRBJ1-5; D gene unclear. CDR3 nucleotide sequence: TGTGCCAGCAGCTTAGAGTCAGGAAGCAATCAGCCCCAGCATTTT. This translates into CASSLESGSNQPQHF. The variable domain in full, completed from reference TRBV7-9 and TRBJ1-5, reads DTGVSQNPRHKITKRGQNVTFRCDPISEHNRLYWYRQTLGQGPEFLTYFQNEAQLEKSRLLSDRFSAERPKGSFSTLEIQRTEQGDSAMYLCASSLESGSNQPQHFGDGTRLSIL.